The table lists the clone carrying this T cell receptor (beta chain) with a count of one. Its antigen is not known. The record originates from a study of cytomegalovirus exposure and HLA in healthy donors. Profiled with immunoSEQ multiplex PCR; TCRdb holds only in-frame clones, not every one. The sample lists more than 95,000 clones; 90% to 96% were seen once. Findings of the study overall: Some public TCRs appeared in many individuals, while most sequences were rare.

The TCR was taken from a man younger than 30 in good health and CMV-seronegative. The sample consisted of PBMCs.

DNA of the CDR3: TGTGCCAGCAGCACGATTCCCGGGAACACTGAAGCTTTCTTT. Its translation: CASSTIPGNTEAFF. The chain carries TRBV6-5 and TRBJ1-1; D gene unclear. The germline gives CDR1 MNHEY, CDR2 SVGAGI. This CDR3 region has 14 residues. Trimming took off 6 bases at V and 1 base at J, with 12 bases between the two ends.